These 5 T cell receptor beta chains share one sample of origin, sequenced in a study of metastatic and nonmetastatic thyroid tumors. TCRdb re-processed the PCR reads through MiXCR. The profile covers 15,000 to 25,000 clones, with roughly 23% appearing a single time and more than 9% taken by the ten largest. Patients had received no treatment of any kind before thyroid surgery. Sequencing was performed on tumor tissue. The receptors were gathered from a male donor with papillary thyroid cancer or a benign thyroid nodule (not recorded which). Some clones in this sample may be carry-over from other donors' samples.

Regarding this clone: No conserved phenylalanine or tryptophan ends this CDR3, so it is likely a read error. This sequence joins TRBV11-2 and TRBJ2-1; the D gene is possibly TRBD1 (5 bases). The V gene lost 4 bases and the J gene lost 10 bases, with 20 bases spanning the gap. The CDR3 loop spans 15 amino acids. CDR1 is SGHAT and CDR2 is FQNNGV in the germline V gene. The DNA for the CDR3 is TGTGCCAGCAGCTACAGGACGAGAGGTGAAGGCGAGCAGTTCCTC. Protein sequence: CASSYRTRGEGEQFL.

This clone has ten or more counts. The chain links TRBV5-5 to TRBJ2-1; 7 bases are a match to TRBD1. The J segment lost 0 bases and the V segment lost 4 bases, leaving 4 bases of the junction unmatched. The CDR3 sequence is 15 residues long. Germline V gene lookup returns CDR1 SGHKS and CDR2 YYEKEE (reference sequence). In DNA, the CDR3 is TGTGCCAGCAGCCTCCGGGACAGCTCCTACAATGAGCAGTTCTTC. It codes for CASSLRDSSYNEQFF.

This clone was seen many times. Written as DNA, the CDR3 is TGTGCCAGCTCACCCTCCGACAGTCGCGGCTACACCTTC. Translated: CASSPSDSRGYTF. The chain uses TRBV18 and TRBJ1-2, with D possibly matching TRBD1 (5 bases). V lost 3 bases and J 8 bases, leaving 13 bases between the germline ends. The CDR3 runs to 13 residues. CDR1 is KGHSH, CDR2 LQKENI, per germline.

This clone was observed a few times. A much larger clone lies one base from this, so it may be a read error. Other nucleotide sequences in the sample specify the same CDR3. The rearrangement joins TRBV11-3 to TRBJ2-4, with 10 bases that match TRBD2. Germline lookup yields CDR1 SGHNT and CDR2 YENEEA. The CDR3 extends over 15 amino acids. CDR3 sequence: CASSFISGRSNIQYF. In DNA form, the CDR3 reads TGTGCCAGCAGCTTTATTAGCGGGAGGTCAAACATACAGTACTTC.

Comments on this clone: Lacking the conserved final phenylalanine or tryptophan, this CDR3 likely reflects a read error. J is TRBJ2-3 and V is TRBV15; D is uncertain. This CDR3 contains 15 residues. V lost 5 bases to trimming and J lost 0 bases, with 12 bases between them. The germline V gene encodes CDR1 LNHNV and CDR2 YYDKDF (reference sequence). The CDR3 DNA reads as TGTGCCACCAGCTCGGGCCGGGTGAGCACAGATACGCAGTATTTA. Translating gives CATSSGRVSTDTQYL.